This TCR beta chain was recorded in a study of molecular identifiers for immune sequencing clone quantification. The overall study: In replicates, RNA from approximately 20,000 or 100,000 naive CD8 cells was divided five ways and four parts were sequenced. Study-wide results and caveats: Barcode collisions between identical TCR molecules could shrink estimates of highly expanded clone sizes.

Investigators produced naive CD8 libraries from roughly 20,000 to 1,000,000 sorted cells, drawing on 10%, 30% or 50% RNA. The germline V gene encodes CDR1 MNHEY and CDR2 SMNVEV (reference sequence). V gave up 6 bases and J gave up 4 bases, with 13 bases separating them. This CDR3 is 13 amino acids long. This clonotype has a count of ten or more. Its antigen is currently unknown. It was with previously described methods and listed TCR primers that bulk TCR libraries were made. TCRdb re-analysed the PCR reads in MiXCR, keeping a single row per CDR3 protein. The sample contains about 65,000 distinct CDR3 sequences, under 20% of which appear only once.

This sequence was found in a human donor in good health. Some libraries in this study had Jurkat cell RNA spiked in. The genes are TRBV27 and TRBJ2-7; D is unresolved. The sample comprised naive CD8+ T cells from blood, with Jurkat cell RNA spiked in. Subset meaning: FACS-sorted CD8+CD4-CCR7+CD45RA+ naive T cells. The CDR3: CASRTIGSYEQYF. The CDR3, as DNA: TGTGCCAGCAGGACAATAGGTTCGTACGAGCAGTACTTC.